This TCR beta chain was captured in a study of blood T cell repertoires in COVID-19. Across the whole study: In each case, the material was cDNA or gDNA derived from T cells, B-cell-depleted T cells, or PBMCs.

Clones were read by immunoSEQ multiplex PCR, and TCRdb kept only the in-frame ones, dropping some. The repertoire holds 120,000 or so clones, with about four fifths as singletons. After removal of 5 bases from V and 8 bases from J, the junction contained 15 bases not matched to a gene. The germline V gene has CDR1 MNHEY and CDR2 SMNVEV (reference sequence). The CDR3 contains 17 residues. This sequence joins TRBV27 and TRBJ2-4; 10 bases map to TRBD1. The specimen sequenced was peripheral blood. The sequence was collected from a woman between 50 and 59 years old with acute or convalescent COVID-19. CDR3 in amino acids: CASSPQWPGQGIHIQYF. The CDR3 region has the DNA TGTGCCAGCAGTCCACAATGGCCGGGACAGGGGATACACATTCAGTACTTC.